One and the same sample provided the 10 T cell receptor beta chains below, sequenced in a study of blood T cells in healthy people across ages (dated by TCRdb to the mid-2010s). The library was prepared using 5' RACE. The sample was run on an Illumina HiSeq 2500. A second PCR of about 6 to 12 cycles was run with a J-beta primer mix and a sample-barcoded 5' primer. Using fastp at Q25 and MiXCR, TCRdb reprocessed the public reads and kept productive beta chains. Rows merge per CDR3 protein into single entries with the most common DNA and genes. The sample table holds 750,000 to 950,000 distinct CDR3 sequences, of which about 55% were seen once. The ten largest clonotypes hold roughly 37% of the sample. Sequencing was carried out using blood. The origin of the receptors is an older man in good health.

The chain combines TRBV7-2 with TRBJ1-1, with 11 bases matching TRBD1. The length of the CDR3 is 19 residues. Germline CDR1 reads SGHTA; CDR2 reads FQGNSA. Germline trimming cut 1 base from V and 0 bases from J; bases unmatched to any gene: 10. CDR3 DNA sequence: TGTGCCAGCAGCTTAGTCGATTACGGGACAGGGGGGATGAACACTGAAGCTTTCTTT. It translates to CASSLVDYGTGGMNTEAFF.

The genes are TRBV7-3 and TRBJ2-5; 7 nucleotides align to TRBD1. The CDR3 sequence is 15 residues long. Germline V lookup: CDR1 SGHTA, CDR2 FQGTGA. Germline trimming cut 7 bases from V and 1 base from J; bases unmatched to any gene: 9. CDR3 sequence: CASTKTGSPQETQYF. Written as DNA, the CDR3 is TGTGCCAGCACCAAGACAGGGAGTCCCCAAGAGACCCAGTACTTC.

This clonotype was detected many times. The chain couples TRBV20-1 to TRBJ2-5; D not certain. The CDR3 has 14 residues. Per the germline V gene, CDR1 is DFQATT and CDR2 is SNEGSKA (reference sequence). V dropped 6 bases and J dropped 2 bases, with 16 bases sitting between them. The CDR3 is CSAPRQATQETQYF. The CDR3 nucleotides read TGCAGTGCGCCCCGCCAGGCGACTCAAGAGACCCAGTACTTC.

This rearrangement joins TRBV29-1 to TRBJ1-1; no clear D. V gave up 6 bases and J gave up 1 base, with 6 bases separating them. The CDR3 contains 11 residues. Germline V gene sequence: CDR1 SQVTM, CDR2 ANQGSEA. In DNA, the CDR3 is TGCAGCGTCAAAGAGAACACTGAAGCTTTCTTT. As protein: CSVKENTEAFF.

V is TRBV28 and J is TRBJ2-2, with TRBD2 matching 12 bases. The germline CDR1 and CDR2 sequences are MDHEN and SYDVKM. The CDR3 contains 14 residues. V was pared by 6 bases and J by 4 bases, with 0 bases of the junction left unmatched. CDR3 in amino acids: CASRTSGSTGELFF. The CDR3 DNA reads as TGTGCCAGCAGGACTAGCGGGAGCACCGGGGAGCTGTTTTTT. The entire variable domain, with the rest obtained from reference TRBV28 and TRBJ2-2, is as follows: DVKVTQSSRYLVKRTGEKVFLECVQDMDHENMFWYRQDPGLGLRLIYFSYDVKMKEKGDIPEGYSVSREKKERFSLILESASTNQTSMYLCASRTSGSTGELFFGEGSRLTVL.

This clonotype has just a few counts. The genes are TRBV7-9 and TRBJ2-5; D gene unclear. CDR3 length: 13 amino acids. Trimming left V 3 bases short and J 2 bases short, with 7 bases between. Germline CDR1 and CDR2: SEHNR and FQNEAQ (reference sequence). CDR3 bases: TGTGCCAGCAGCTTCCCGCGGCAAGAGACCCAGTACTTC. Its translation: CASSFPRQETQYF. Full variable domain (missing parts from reference TRBV7-9 and TRBJ2-5): DTGVSQNPRHKITKRGQNVTFRCDPISEHNRLYWYRQTLGQGPEFLTYFQNEAQLEKSRLLSDRFSAERPKGSFSTLEIQRTEQGDSAMYLCASSFPRQETQYFGPGTRLLVL.

The DNA of the CDR3 is TGCAGTGCTAGAGCCCAAGACAGCCCTATGGCTTCACCCCTCCACTTT. Translated: CSARAQDSPMASPLHF. This sequence joins TRBV20-1 and TRBJ1-6; D is perhaps TRBD1 (5 bases). Germline CDR1 and CDR2: DFQATT and SNEGSKA (reference sequence). V lost 1 base and J 9 bases, leaving 19 bases between the germline ends. The CDR3 is 16 residues long.

The V call is TRBV9, the J call TRBJ2-5; 9 nucleotides match TRBD2. This CDR3 spans 19 amino acids. Germline assignment: CDR1 SGDLS and CDR2 YYNGEE. V was clipped by 0 bases and J by 0 bases; unmatched bases: 12. The CDR3 nucleotides read TGTGCCAGCAGCGTAGCTACGCGACGGGGACTAGCTTACCAAGAGACCCAGTACTTC. It codes for CASSVATRRGLAYQETQYF.

V is TRBV29-1 and J is TRBJ2-5, with D perhaps assigned TRBD1 or TRBD2 (5 bases each). CDR1 and CDR2 (germline): SQVTM, ANQGSEA. Trimming took off 6 bases at V and 5 bases at J, with 13 bases between the two ends. This CDR3 has 12 amino acids. The CDR3 is CSVGDVRETQYF. The CDR3 DNA reads as TGCAGCGTGGGGGACGTGCGGGAGACCCAGTACTTC. The complete variable domain, with remaining parts taken from reference TRBV29-1 and TRBJ2-5, reads SAVISQKPSRDICQRGTSLTIQCQVDSQVTMMFWYRQQPGQSLTLIATANQGSEATYESGFVIDKFPISRPNLTFSTLTVSNMSPEDSSIYLCSVGDVRETQYFGPGTRLLVL.

A few counts support this clonotype. This chain connects TRBV29-1 to TRBJ2-7; TRBD2 matches 13 bases. The V segment lost 4 bases and the J segment 6 bases; nucleotides outside the gene matches: 9. Germline V gene sequence: CDR1 SQVTM, CDR2 ANQGSEA. The CDR3 has 15 residues. CDR3 DNA: TGCAGCGTTGTAGGACTAGCGGGAGCCGGCGGCGAGCAGTACTTC. Encoded protein: CSVVGLAGAGGEQYF.